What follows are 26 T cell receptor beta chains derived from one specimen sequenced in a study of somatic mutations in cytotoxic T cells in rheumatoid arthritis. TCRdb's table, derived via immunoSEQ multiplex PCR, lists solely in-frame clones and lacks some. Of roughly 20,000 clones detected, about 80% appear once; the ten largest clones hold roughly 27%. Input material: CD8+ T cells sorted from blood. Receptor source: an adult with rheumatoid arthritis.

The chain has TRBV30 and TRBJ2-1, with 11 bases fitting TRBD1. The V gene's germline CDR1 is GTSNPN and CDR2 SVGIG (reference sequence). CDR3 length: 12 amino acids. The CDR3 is CKVGQGVNEQFF. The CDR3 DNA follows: TGTAAAGTGGGACAGGGGGTCAATGAGCAGTTCTTC.

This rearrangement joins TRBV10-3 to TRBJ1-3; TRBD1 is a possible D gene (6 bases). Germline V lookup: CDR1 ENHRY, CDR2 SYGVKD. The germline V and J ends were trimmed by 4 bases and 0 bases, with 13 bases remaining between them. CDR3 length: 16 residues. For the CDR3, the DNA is TGTGCCATCAGTGGGGGCGACAGGAGCTCTGGAAACACCATATATTTT. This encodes CAISGGDRSSGNTIYF.

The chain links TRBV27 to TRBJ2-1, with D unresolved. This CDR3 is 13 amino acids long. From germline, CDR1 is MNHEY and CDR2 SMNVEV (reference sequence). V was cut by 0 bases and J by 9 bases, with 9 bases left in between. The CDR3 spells CASSLSTVVEQFF. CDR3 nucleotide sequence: TGTGCCAGCAGTTTATCCACAGTGGTTGAGCAGTTCTTC.

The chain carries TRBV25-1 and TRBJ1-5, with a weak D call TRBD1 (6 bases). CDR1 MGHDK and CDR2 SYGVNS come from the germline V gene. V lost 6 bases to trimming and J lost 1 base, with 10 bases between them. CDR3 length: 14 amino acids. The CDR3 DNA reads TGTGCCAGCAGGCAAGGGGGGAGCAATCAGCCCCAGCATTTT. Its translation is CASRQGGSNQPQHF.

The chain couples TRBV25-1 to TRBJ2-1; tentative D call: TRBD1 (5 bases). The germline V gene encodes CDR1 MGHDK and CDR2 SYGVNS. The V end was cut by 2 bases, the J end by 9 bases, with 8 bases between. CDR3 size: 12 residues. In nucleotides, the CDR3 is TGTGCCAGCAGTGAAGGCAGGGTTGAGCAGTTCTTC. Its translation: CASSEGRVEQFF.

As DNA, the CDR3 is TGTGCCAGCAGTAGCGGGGGCTACTACAATGAGCAGTTCTTC. Residues: CASSSGGYYNEQFF. V and J are TRBV2 and TRBJ2-1; 8 positions match TRBD2. V was pared by 5 bases and J by 3 bases, with 3 bases of the junction left unmatched. CDR1 is SNHLY and CDR2 is FYNNEI in the germline V gene. The CDR3 extends over 14 amino acids.

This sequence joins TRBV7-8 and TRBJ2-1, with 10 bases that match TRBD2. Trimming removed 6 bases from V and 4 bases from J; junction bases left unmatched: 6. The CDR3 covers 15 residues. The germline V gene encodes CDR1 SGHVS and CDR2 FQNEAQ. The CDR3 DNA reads TGTGCCAGCAGTTTTCTAGCGGGAGCTTACAATGAGCAGTTCTTC. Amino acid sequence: CASSFLAGAYNEQFF.

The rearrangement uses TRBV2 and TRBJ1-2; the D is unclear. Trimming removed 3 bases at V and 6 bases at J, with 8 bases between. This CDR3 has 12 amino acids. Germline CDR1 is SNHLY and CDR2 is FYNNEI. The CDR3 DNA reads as TGTGCCAGCAGTGACTTCGTCCATGGCTACACCTTC. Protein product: CASSDFVHGYTF.

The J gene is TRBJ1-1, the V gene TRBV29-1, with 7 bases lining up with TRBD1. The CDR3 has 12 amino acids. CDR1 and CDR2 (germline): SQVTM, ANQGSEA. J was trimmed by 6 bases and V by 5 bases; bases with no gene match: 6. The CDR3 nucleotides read TGCAGCGTTAGGACAGGAAATTCTGAAGCTTTCTTT. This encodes CSVRTGNSEAFF.

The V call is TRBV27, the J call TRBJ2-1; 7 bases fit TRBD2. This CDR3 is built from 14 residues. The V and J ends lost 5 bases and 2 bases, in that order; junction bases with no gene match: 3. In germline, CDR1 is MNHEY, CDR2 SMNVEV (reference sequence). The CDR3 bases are TGTGCCAGCAGTCCCGGACTAGCCTACAATGAGCAGTTCTTC. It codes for CASSPGLAYNEQFF.

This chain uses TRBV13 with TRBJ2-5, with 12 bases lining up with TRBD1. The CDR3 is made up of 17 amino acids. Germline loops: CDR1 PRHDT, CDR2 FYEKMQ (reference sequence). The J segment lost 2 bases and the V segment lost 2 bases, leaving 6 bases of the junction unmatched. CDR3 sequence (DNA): TGTGCCAGCAGCTTACGGGGGACAGGGGGCCCACAAGAGACCCAGTACTTC. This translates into CASSLRGTGGPQETQYF.

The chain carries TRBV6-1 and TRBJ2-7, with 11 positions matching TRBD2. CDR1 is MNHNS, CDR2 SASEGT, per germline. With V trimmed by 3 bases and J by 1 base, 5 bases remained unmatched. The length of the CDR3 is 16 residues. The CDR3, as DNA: TGTGCCAGCAGTGAGGCTAGCGGGGGGATATCCTACGAGCAGTACTTC. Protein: CASSEASGGISYEQYF.

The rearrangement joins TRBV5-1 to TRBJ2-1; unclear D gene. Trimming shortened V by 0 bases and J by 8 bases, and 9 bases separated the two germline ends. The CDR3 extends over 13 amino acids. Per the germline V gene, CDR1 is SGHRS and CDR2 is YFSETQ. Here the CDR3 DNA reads TGCGCCAGCAGCTTGGCGCCTTTAGATGAGCAGTTCTTC. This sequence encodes CASSLAPLDEQFF.

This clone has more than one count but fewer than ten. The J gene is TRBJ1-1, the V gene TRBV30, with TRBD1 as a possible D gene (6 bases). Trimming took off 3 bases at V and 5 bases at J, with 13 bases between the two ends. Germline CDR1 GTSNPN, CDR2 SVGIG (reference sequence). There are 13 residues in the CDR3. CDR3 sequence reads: CAWSATGWTEAFF. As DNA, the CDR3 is TGTGCCTGGAGCGCTACAGGGTGGACTGAAGCTTTCTTT.

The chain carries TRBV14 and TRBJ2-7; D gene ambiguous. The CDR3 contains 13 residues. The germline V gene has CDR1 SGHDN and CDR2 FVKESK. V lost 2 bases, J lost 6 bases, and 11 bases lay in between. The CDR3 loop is CASSQSLFGEQYF. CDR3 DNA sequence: TGTGCCAGCAGCCAAAGCCTATTTGGCGAGCAGTACTTC.

In nucleotides, the CDR3 is TGTGCCAGCAGCTTAGTCGTGTTGAACACTGAAGCTTTCTTT. Protein: CASSLVVLNTEAFF. The genes are TRBV5-5 and TRBJ1-1; D ambiguous. With 2 bases removed from V and 0 bases from J, the gap between germline ends came to 8 bases. The germline V gene has CDR1 SGHKS and CDR2 YYEKEE (reference sequence). The CDR3 has 14 residues.

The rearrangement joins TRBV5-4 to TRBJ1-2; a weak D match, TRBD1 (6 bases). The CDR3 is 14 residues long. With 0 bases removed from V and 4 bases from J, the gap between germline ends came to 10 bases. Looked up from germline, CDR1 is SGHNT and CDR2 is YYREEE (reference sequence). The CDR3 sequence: CASSLGGPAYGYTF. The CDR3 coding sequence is TGTGCCAGCAGCTTGGGGGGGCCCGCCTATGGCTACACCTTC.

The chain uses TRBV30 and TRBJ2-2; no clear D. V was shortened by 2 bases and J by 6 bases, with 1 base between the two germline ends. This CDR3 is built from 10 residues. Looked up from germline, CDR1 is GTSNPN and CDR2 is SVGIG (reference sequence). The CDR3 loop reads CAWSSGELFF. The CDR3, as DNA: TGTGCCTGGAGTTCCGGGGAGCTGTTTTTT.

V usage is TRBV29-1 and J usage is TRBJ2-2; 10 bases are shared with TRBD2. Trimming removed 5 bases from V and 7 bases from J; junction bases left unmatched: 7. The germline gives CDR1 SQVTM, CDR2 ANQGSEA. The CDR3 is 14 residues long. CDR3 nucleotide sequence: TGCAGCGTTCGTGGTAGCGGGAGGTTCGGGGAGCTGTTTTTT. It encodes CSVRGSGRFGELFF.

The DNA for the CDR3 is TGTGCCAGCAGTCGTACAGGGGGGATAAAGGAAAAACTGTTTTTT. This codes for CASSRTGGIKEKLFF. This rearrangement joins TRBV27 to TRBJ1-4; 8 bases match TRBD1. J gave up 8 bases and V 5 bases, and 10 bases lay outside the gene matches. The germline V gene has CDR1 MNHEY and CDR2 SMNVEV (reference sequence). The length of the CDR3 is 15 residues.

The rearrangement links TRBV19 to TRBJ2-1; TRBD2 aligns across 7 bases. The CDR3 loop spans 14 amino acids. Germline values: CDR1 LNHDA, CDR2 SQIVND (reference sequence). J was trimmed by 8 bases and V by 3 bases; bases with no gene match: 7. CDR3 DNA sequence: TGTGCCAGTAGTATGTGGGAGGGCCAATATGAGCAGTTCTTC. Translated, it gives CASSMWEGQYEQFF.

CDR3 coding DNA: TGTGCCAGCAGTGAGAGGCTAGCGGGACCCTACGAGCAGTACTTC. Translation: CASSERLAGPYEQYF. V gene TRBV6-4 combines with J gene TRBJ2-7; 9 bases fit TRBD2. V lost 3 bases, J lost 2 bases, and 5 bases stayed unmatched. The CDR3 runs 15 residues. Germline loops: CDR1 MRHNA, CDR2 SNTAGT.

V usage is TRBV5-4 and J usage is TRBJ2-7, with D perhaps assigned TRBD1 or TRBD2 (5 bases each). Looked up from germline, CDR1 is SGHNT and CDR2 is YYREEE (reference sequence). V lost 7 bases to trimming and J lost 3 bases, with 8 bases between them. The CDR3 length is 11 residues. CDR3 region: CASGGNYEQYF. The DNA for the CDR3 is TGTGCCAGCGGGGGTAACTACGAGCAGTACTTC.

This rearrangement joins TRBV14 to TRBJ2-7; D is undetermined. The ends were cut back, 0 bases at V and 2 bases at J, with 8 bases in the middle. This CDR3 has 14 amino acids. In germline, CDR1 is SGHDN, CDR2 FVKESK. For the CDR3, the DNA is TGTGCCAGCAGCCAAGAGGGCAGGCCCTACGAGCAGTACTTC. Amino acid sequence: CASSQEGRPYEQYF.

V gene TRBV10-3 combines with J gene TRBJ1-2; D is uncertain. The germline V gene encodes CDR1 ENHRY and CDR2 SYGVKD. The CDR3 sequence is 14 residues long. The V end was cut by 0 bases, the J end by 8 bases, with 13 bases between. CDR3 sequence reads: CAISESYAGEGYTF. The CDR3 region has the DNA TGTGCCATCAGTGAGTCGTATGCCGGGGAGGGCTACACCTTC.

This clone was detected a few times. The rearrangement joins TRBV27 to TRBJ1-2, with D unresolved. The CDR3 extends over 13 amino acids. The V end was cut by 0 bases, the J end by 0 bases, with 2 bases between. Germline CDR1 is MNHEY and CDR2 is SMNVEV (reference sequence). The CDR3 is CASSLSPNYGYTF. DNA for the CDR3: TGTGCCAGCAGTTTATCCCCTAACTATGGCTACACCTTC.